This TCR beta chain was recorded in a study of metastatic and nonmetastatic thyroid tumors. Study overall: Across peripheral blood and tumor or nodule tissue samples taken from malignant and benign thyroid patients, the repertoires were compared with one another.

The study, taken as a whole, reports: Within blood and tumor, benign nodules reportedly had significantly lower TCR beta diversity than malignant thyroid tumors did.

This clone has a handful of counts. Antigen unknown. Germline V lookup: CDR1 LNHDA, CDR2 SQIVND (reference sequence). The CDR3 is 13 residues long. Trimming took off 4 bases at V and 3 bases at J, with 10 bases between the two ends. Per the authors' pipeline: Clinicopathological groups of papillary thyroid cancer showed CDR3 differences that were used to build a distant-metastasis classifier. TCRdb re-clonotyped the PCR reads via MiXCR. Here the V and J calls rest on TCRdb's processing, not on the authors' analysis. This table has around 42,000 clones, 9.5% to 12% appearing once. Patients had received no treatment of any kind before thyroid surgery.

The chain couples TRBV19 to TRBJ2-7; the D gene is possibly TRBD1 (6 bases). The sequence came from a female donor with papillary thyroid cancer or a benign thyroid nodule (not recorded which). Some clones in this sample may be carry-over from other donors' samples. Sequenced material: blood. DNA of the CDR3: TGTGCCAGTAGTAGAGGACAGCTCTACGAGCAGTACTTC. Translated, it gives CASSRGQLYEQYF.